This T cell receptor (beta chain) was identified during a study of blood T cell repertoires in COVID-19. Study-level background: Sources were T cells, B-cell-depleted T cells, or PBMCs; the material itself was cDNA or gDNA.

Some clones are missing from TCRdb's copy, which holds only in-frame ones; the method was immunoSEQ multiplex PCR. The table includes 200,000 to 300,000 clones, 75% to 85% detected once. The ends were cut back, 1 base at V and 2 bases at J, with 9 bases in the middle. The CDR3 extends over 15 amino acids. Germline CDR1 is SGHTA and CDR2 is FQGNSA. The source is a man aged 35-49 years who had recovered from COVID-19. The specimen was peripheral blood. V is TRBV7-2 and J is TRBJ2-1; D is possibly TRBD2 (5 bases). The CDR3 bases are TGTGCCAGCAGCTTAGACTTGCGGGCCTACAATGAGCAGTTCTTC. Protein sequence: CASSLDLRAYNEQFF. The variable domain in full, completed from reference TRBV7-2 and TRBJ2-1, reads GAGVSQSPSNKVTEKGKDVELRCDPISGHTALYWYRQSLGQGLEFLIYFQGNSAPDKSGLPSDRFSAERTGGSVSTLTIQRTQQEDSAVYLCASSLDLRAYNEQFFGPGTRLTVL.